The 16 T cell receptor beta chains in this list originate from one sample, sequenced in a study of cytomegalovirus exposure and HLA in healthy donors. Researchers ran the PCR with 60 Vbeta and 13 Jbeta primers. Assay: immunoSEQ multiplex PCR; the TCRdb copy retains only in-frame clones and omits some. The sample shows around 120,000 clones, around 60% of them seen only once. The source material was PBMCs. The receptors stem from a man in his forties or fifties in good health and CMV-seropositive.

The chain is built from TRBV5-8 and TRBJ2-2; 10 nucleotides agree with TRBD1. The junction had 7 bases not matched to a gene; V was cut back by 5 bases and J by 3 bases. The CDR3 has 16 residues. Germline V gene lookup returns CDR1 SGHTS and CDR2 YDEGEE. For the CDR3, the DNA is TGTGCCAGCAGTTTAGTGGGACAGGGGTACACCGGGGAGCTGTTTTTT. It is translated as CASSLVGQGYTGELFF.

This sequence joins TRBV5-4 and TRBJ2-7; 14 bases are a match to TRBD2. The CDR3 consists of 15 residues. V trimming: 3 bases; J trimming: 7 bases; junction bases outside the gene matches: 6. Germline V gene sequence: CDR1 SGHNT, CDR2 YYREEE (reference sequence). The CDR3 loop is CASSSGTSGSDEQYF. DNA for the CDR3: TGTGCCAGCAGCTCTGGGACTAGCGGGAGCGATGAGCAGTACTTC.

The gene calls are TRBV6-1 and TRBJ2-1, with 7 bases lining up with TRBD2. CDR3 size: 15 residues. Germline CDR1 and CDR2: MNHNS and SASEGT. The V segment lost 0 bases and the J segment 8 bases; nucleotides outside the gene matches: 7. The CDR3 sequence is CASSEARPSGDEQFF. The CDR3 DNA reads TGTGCCAGCAGTGAAGCGCGGCCTAGCGGCGATGAGCAGTTCTTC.

CDR3 nucleotide sequence: TGTGCCAGCAGGCGTAACACCGGGGAGCTGTTTTTT. Translation gives CASRRNTGELFF. The chain uses TRBV6-5 and TRBJ2-2, with no clear D. Trimming pared 6 bases from V and 2 bases from J, leaving 4 bases between. The CDR3 runs to 12 residues. CDR1 and CDR2 (germline): MNHEY, SVGAGI.

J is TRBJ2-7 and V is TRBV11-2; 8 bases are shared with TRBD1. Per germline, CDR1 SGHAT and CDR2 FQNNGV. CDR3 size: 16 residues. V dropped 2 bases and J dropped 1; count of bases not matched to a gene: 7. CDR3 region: CASSLSGGTFSYEQYF. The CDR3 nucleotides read TGTGCCAGCAGCTTATCAGGGGGCACCTTTTCCTACGAGCAGTACTTC.

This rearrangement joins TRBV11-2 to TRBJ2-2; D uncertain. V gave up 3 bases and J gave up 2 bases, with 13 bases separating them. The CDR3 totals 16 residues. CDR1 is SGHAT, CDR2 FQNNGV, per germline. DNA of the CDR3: TGTGCCAGCAGCTTTATAGGCACTATTAACACCGGGGAGCTGTTTTTT. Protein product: CASSFIGTINTGELFF.

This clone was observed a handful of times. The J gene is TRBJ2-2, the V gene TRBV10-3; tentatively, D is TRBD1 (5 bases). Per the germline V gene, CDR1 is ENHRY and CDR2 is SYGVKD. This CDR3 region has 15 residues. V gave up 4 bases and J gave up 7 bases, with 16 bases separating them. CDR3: CAISGQGKFGGELFF. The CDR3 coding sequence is TGTGCCATCAGTGGGCAGGGAAAATTCGGCGGGGAGCTGTTTTTT.

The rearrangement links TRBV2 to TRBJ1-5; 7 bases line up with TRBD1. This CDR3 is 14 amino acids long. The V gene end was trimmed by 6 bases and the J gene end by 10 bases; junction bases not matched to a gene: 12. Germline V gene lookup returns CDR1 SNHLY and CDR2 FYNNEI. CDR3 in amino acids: CASRPAGGSGPQHF. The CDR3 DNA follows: TGTGCCAGCAGACCCGCAGGGGGATCAGGTCCCCAGCATTTT.

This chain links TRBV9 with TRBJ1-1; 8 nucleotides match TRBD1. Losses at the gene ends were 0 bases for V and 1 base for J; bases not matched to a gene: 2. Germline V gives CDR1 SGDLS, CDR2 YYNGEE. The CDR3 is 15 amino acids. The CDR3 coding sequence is TGTGCCAGCAGCGTAGACGGGACAGGGAACACTGAAGCTTTCTTT. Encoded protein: CASSVDGTGNTEAFF.

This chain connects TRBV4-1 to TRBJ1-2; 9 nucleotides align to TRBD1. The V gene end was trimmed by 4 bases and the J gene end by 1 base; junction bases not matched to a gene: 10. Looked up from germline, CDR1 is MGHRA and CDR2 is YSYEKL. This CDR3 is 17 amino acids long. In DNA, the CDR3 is TGCGCCAGCAGCCTTCGACAGGGGGTTGGGGGTAACTATGGCTACACCTTC. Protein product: CASSLRQGVGGNYGYTF.

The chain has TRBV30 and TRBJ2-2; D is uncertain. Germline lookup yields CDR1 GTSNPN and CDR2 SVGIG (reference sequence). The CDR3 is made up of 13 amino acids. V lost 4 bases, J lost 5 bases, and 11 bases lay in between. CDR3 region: CAWKRHFTGELFF. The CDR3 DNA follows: TGTGCCTGGAAGAGACATTTTACCGGGGAGCTGTTTTTT.

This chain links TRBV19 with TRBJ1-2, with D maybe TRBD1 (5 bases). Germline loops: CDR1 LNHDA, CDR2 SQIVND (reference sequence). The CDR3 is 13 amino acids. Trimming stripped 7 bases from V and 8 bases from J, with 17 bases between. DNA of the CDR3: TGTGCCAGTACCCCGGGACTCAACAACGGCTACACCTTC. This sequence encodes CASTPGLNNGYTF.

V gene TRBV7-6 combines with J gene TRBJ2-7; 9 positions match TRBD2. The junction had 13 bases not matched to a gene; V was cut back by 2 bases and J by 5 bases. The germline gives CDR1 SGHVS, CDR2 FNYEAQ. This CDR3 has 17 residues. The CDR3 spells CASSLRREGGGPDEQYF. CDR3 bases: TGTGCCAGCAGCTTAAGGCGGGAGGGCGGGGGCCCCGACGAGCAGTACTTC.

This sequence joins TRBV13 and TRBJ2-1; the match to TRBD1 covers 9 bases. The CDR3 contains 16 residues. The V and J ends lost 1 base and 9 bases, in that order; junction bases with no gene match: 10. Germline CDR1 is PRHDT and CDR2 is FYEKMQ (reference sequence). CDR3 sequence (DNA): TGTGCCAGCAGCTTAGCGGTGACAGGGGGTATAGGTGAGCAGTTCTTC. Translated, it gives CASSLAVTGGIGEQFF.

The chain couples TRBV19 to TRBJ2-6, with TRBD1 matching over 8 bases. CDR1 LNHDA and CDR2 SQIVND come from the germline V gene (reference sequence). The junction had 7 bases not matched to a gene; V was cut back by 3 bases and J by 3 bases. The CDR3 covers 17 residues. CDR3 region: CASSMYDRGVGANVLTF. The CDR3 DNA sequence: TGTGCCAGTAGTATGTACGACAGGGGAGTTGGGGCCAACGTCCTGACTTTC.

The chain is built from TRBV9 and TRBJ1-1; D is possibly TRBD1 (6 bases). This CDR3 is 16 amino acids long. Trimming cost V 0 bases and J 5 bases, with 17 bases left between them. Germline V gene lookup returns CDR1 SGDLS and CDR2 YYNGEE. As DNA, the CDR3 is TGTGCCAGCAGCGTAGGCCCCGGCAGGCAGGGGACTGAAGCTTTCTTT. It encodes CASSVGPGRQGTEAFF.